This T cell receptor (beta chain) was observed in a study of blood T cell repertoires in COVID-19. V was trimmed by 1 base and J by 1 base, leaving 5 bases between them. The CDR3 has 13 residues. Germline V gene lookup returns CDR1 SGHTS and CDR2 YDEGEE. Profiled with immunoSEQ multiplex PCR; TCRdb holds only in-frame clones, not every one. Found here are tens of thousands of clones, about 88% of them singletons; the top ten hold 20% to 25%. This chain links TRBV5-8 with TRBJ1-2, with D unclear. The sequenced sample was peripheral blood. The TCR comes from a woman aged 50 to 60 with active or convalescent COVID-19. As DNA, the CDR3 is TGTGCCAGCAGCTTGCCCGTTAACTATGGCTACACCTTC. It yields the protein CASSLPVNYGYTF.